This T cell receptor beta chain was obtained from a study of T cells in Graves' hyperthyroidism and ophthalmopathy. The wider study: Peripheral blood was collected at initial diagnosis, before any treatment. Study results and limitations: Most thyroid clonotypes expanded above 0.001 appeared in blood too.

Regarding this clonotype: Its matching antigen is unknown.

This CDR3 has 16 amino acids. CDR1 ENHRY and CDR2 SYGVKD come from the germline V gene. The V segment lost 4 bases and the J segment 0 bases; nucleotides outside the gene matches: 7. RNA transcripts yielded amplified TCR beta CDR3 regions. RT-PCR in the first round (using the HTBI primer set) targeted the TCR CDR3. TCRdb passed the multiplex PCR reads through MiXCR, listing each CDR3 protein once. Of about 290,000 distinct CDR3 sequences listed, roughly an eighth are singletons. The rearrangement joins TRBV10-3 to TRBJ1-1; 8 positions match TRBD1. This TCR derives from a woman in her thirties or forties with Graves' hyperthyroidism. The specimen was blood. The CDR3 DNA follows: TGTGCCATCAGTGGAGGGACAGGTGGTCTGAACACTGAAGCTTTCTTT. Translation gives CAISGGTGGLNTEAFF.